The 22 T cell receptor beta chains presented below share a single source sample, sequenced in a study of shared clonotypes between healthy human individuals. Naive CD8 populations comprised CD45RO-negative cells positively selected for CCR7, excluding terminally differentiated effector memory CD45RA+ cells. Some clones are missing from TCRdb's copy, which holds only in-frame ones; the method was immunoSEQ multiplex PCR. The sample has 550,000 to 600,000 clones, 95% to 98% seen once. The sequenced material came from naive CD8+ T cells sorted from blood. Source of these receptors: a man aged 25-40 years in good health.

The CDR3 DNA follows: TGCAGCGTTGTCGAAGCTAACTATGGCTACACCTTC. Protein sequence: CSVVEANYGYTF. This rearrangement joins TRBV29-1 to TRBJ1-2; no firm D call. Germline loops: CDR1 SQVTM, CDR2 ANQGSEA. The CDR3 covers 12 residues. Deletions cut 4 bases from V and 0 bases from J, with 6 bases between.

The CDR3 loop reads CATGDRGRTEAFF. In DNA form, the CDR3 reads TGTGCCACCGGGGACAGGGGGCGCACTGAAGCTTTCTTT. The chain couples TRBV19 to TRBJ1-1, with 12 bases matching TRBD1. This CDR3 is 13 amino acids long. Trimming removed 10 bases from V and 4 bases from J; junction bases left unmatched: 4. The germline gives CDR1 LNHDA, CDR2 SQIVND (reference sequence). Based on the CDR3 plus reference TRBV19 and TRBJ1-1, the full variable domain is DGGITQSPKYLFRKEGQNVTLSCEQNLNHDAMYWYRQDPGQGLRLIYYSQIVNDFQKGDIAEGYSVSREKKESFPLTVTSAQKNPTAFYLCATGDRGRTEAFFGQGTRLTVV.

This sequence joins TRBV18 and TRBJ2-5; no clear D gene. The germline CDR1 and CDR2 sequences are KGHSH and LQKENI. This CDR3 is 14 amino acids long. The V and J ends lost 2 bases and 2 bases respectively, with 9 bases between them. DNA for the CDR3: TGTGCCAGCTCACCAGTCACTTCGCAAGAGACCCAGTACTTC. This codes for CASSPVTSQETQYF. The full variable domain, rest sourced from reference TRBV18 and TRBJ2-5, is NAGVMQNPRHLVRRRGQEARLRCSPMKGHSHVYWYRQLPEEGLKFMVYLQKENIIDESGMPKERFSAEFPKEGPSILRIQQVVRGDSAAYFCASSPVTSQETQYFGPGTRLLVL.

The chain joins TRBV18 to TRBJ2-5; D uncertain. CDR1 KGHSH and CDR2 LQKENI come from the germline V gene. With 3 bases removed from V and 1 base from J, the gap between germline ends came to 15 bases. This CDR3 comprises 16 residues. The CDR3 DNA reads TGTGCCAGCTCACCGGCAAGGGCTCATACCCAAGAGACCCAGTACTTC. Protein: CASSPARAHTQETQYF.

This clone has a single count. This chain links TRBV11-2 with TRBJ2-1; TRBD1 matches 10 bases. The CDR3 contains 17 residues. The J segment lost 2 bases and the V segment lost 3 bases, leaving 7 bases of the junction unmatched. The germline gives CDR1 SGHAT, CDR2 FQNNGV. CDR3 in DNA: TGTGCCAGCAGCTTTGGTCGACAGGGGGCAGCCTACAATGAGCAGTTCTTC. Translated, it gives CASSFGRQGAAYNEQFF.

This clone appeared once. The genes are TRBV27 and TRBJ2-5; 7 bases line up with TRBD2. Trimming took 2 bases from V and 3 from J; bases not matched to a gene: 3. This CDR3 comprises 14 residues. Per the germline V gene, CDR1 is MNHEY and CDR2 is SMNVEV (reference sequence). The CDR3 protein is CASSLSGNEETQYF. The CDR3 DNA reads TGTGCCAGCAGTTTAAGCGGGAATGAAGAGACCCAGTACTTC.

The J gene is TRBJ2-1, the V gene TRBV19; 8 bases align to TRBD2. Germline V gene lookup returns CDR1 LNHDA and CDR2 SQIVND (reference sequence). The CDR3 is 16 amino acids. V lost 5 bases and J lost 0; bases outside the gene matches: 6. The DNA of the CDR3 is TGTGCCAGTAGTTTCGTAGCGGGGCTCTCCTACAATGAGCAGTTCTTC. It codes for CASSFVAGLSYNEQFF.

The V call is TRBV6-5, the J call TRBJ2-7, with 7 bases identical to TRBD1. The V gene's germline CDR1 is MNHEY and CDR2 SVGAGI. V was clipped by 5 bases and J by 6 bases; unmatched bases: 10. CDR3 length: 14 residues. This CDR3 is CASSPTGAPGEQYF. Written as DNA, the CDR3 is TGTGCCAGCAGTCCTACAGGGGCCCCCGGCGAGCAGTACTTC.

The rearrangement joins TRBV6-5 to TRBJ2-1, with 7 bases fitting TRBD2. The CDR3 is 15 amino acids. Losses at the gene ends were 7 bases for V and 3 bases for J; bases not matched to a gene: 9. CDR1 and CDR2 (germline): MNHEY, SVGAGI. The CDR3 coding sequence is TGTGCCAGCACCCATACTAGCGAGAACTACAATGAGCAGTTCTTC. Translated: CASTHTSENYNEQFF.

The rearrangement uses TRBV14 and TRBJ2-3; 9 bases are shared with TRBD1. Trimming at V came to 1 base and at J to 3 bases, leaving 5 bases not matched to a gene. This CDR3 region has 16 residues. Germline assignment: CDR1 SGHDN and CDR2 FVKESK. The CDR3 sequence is CASSQATGTGTDTQYF. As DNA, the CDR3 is TGTGCCAGCAGCCAAGCCACCGGGACAGGGACAGATACGCAGTATTTT.

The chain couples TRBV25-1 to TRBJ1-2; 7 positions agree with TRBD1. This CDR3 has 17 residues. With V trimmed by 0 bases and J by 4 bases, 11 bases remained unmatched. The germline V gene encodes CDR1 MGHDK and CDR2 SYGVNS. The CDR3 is CASSEYYGTASLYGYTF. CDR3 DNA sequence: TGTGCCAGCAGTGAATACTACGGGACAGCCAGCCTCTATGGCTACACCTTC.

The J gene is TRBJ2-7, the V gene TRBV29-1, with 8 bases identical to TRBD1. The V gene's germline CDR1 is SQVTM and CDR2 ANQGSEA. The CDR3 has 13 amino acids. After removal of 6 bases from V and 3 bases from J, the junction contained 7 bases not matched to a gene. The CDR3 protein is CSVSRGLGYEQYF. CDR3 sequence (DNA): TGCAGCGTCAGCAGGGGGCTCGGCTACGAGCAGTACTTC.

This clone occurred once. This chain's CDR3 is CASSQEDREVGTAGANVLTF. As DNA, the CDR3 is TGCGCCAGCAGCCAGGAAGACAGGGAGGTTGGCACAGCTGGGGCCAACGTCCTGACTTTC. The rearrangement joins TRBV4-1 to TRBJ2-6; tentatively, D is TRBD1 (7 bases). Germline values: CDR1 MGHRA, CDR2 YSYEKL. V gave up 3 bases and J gave up 2 bases, with 23 bases separating them. CDR3 length equals 20 residues.

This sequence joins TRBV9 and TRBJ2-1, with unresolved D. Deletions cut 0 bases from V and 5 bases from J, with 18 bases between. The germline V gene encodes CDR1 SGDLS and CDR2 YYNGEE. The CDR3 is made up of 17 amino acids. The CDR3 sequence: CASSVGRSVSRHNEQFF. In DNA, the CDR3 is TGTGCCAGCAGCGTAGGACGTTCGGTCTCCAGACACAATGAGCAGTTCTTC.

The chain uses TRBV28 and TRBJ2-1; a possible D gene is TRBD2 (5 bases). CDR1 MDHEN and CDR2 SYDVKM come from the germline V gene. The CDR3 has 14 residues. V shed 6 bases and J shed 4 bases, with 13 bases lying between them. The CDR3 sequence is CASSSPRTYNEQFF. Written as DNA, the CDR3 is TGTGCCAGCAGCTCCCCCCGGACTTACAATGAGCAGTTCTTC. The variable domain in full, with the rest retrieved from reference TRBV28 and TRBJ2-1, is DVKVTQSSRYLVKRTGEKVFLECVQDMDHENMFWYRQDPGLGLRLIYFSYDVKMKEKGDIPEGYSVSREKKERFSLILESASTNQTSMYLCASSSPRTYNEQFFGPGTRLTVL.

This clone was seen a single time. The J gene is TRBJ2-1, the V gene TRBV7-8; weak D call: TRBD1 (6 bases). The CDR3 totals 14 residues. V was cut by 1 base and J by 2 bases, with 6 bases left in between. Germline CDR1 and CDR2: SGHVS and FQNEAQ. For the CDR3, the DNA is TGTGCCAGCAGCTTAGGGACAGCCTACAATGAGCAGTTCTTC. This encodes CASSLGTAYNEQFF.

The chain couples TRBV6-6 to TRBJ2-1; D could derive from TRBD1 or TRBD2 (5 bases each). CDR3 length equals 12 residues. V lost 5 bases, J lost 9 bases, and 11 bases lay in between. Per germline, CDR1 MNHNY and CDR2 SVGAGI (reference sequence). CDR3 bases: TGTGCCAGCAGTCCTCTGGGGACTGAGCAGTTCTTC. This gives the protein CASSPLGTEQFF.

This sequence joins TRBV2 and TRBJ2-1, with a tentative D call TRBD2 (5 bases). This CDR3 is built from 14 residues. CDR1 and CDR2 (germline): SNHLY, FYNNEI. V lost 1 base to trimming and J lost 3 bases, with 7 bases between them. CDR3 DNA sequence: TGTGCCAGCAGTGAAGGACTATTCTACAATGAGCAGTTCTTC. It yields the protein CASSEGLFYNEQFF.

CDR3 amino acids: CASSLKGTPYGEQYF. CDR3 DNA: TGTGCCAGCAGTTTAAAAGGGACCCCCTACGGCGAGCAGTACTTC. The chain recombines TRBV27 with TRBJ2-7; tentatively, D is TRBD1 or TRBD2 (5 bases each). The CDR3 is made up of 15 amino acids. Trimming shortened V by 2 bases and J by 6 bases, and 17 bases separated the two germline ends. CDR1 and CDR2 from the germline V gene are MNHEY and SMNVEV (reference sequence).

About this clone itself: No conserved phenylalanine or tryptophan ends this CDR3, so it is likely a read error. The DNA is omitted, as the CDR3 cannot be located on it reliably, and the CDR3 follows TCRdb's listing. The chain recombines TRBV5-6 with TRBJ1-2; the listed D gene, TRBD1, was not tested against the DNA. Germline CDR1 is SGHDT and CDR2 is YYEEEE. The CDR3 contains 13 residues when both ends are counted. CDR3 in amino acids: CASSDTGQVPALR.

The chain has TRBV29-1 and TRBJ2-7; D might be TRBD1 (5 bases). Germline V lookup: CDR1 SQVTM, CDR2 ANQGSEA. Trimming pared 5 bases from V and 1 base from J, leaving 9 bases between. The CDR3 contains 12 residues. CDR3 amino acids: CSVIAGSYEQYF. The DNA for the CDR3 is TGCAGCGTTATCGCAGGGTCCTACGAGCAGTACTTC.

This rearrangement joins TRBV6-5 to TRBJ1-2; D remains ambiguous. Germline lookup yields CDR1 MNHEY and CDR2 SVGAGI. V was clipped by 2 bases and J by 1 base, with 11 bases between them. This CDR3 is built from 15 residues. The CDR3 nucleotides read TGTGCCAGCAGTTACCGGGGAGGGCGTAACTATGGCTACACCTTC. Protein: CASSYRGGRNYGYTF.